The source of this T cell receptor beta chain is a study of T-cell memory formation after mild COVID-19. Whole-study results and caveats: The SARS-CoV-2 specificity of second-wave clones reaching peak at day 37 remained unverified.

Trimming left V 5 bases short and J 6 bases short, with 23 bases between. The CDR3 extends over 16 amino acids. Remarks on this clonotype: Its antigen remains unidentified.

MiXCR, run by TCRdb on the 5' RACE reads, gives a single entry per CDR3 protein. The sample holds 50,000 or so distinct CDR3 sequences, 25% to 35% seen once. The clonotype comes from a young man who had mild COVID-19 (a few samples of this study predate the infection). Cell type and time point are not known. V and J are TRBV12-3 or TRBV12-4 and TRBJ2-7, with D perhaps matching TRBD2 (7 bases). The sample comprised PBMCs or a T cell subset sorted from them (not recorded which). The CDR3 protein is CASSTSRGGGPPEQYF. CDR3 coding DNA: TGTGCCAGCAGTACCTCTAGGGGAGGGGGGCCCCCCGAGCAGTACTTC.